Listed below are T cell receptor beta chains from one sample, sequenced in a study of PD-1 blockade in classical Hodgkin lymphoma. Generated by immunoSEQ multiplex PCR, the TCRdb table keeps only in-frame clones and is missing some. The table has about 24,000 clones, approximately 69% seen once. The sequences come from peripheral blood mononuclear cells (PBMCs), collected at baseline. Source of these receptors: a human donor with classical Hodgkin lymphoma. Each CDR3 is given with its conserved first and last residue. Each record gives: V gene, clone size, D gene, J gene, CDR3 DNA, CDR3 protein. A D gene is named only where the DNA matches it firmly. Size is stated for part of the rows, as once, few or many counts, or as a class when the clone is expanded.

TRBV5-6	.	TRBD1	TRBJ1-2	TGTGCCTCTACAGGGGGGTCGGGTGGCTACACCTTC	CASTGGSGGYTF
TRBV7-8	.	TRBD1	TRBJ2-5	TGTGCCAGCAGCCCAGGGACAGGTAGAGGAGAGACCCAGTACTTC	CASSPGTGRGETQYF
TRBV5-6	.	TRBD1	TRBJ2-7	TGTGCCAGCAGCCCGACGACAGGGTTCTTCTACGAGCAGTACTTC	CASSPTTGFFYEQYF
TRBV6-6	.	.	TRBJ1-5	TGTGCCAGCAGTGCCGACCTCAATCAGCCCCAGCATTTT	CASSADLNQPQHF
TRBV6-5	.	.	TRBJ1-2	TGTGCCAGCAGTTACCCAGGGAGCTATGGCTACACCTTC	CASSYPGSYGYTF
TRBV7-2	.	.	TRBJ1-6	TGTGCCAGCAGCTCCCGGCCTTACCTTAATTCACCCCTCCACTTT	CASSSRPYLNSPLHF
TRBV6-5	few	TRBD1	TRBJ1-2	TGTGCCAGCAGTCCTGGACAGGAGGATTATGGCTACACCTTC	CASSPGQEDYGYTF
TRBV5-6	.	.	TRBJ1-6	TGTGCCAGCAGCCTAACAGCAGGCTATAATTCACCCCTCCACTTT	CASSLTAGYNSPLHF
TRBV2	.	.	TRBJ2-7	TGTGCCAGCGTAGACAAAATCAGGAACGAGCAGTACTTC	CASVDKIRNEQYF
TRBV18	once	TRBD1	TRBJ1-2	TGTGCCAGCAGACAGACGGGACAGGGGATAGTAGACTATGGCTACACCTTC	CASRQTGQGIVDYGYTF
TRBV7-9	.	TRBD1	TRBJ1-2	TGTGCCAGCAGCGGGACAGGCTCATTCTATGGCTACACCTTC	CASSGTGSFYGYTF
TRBV5-6	.	.	TRBJ2-2	TGTGCCAGCAGGCCGGTGGGGACCGGGGAGCTGTTTTTT	CASRPVGTGELFF
TRBV29-1	once	.	TRBJ2-7	TGCAGCGTTCCGCGGGACTCGCGGTCCTACGAGCAGTACTTC	CSVPRDSRSYEQYF
TRBV12-1	.	.	TRBJ2-3	TGTGCCAGCAGCCTTTCCAGACGAGCGGGGACAGATACGCAGTATTTT	CASSLSRRAGTDTQYF
TRBV11-2	.	.	TRBJ1-1	TGTGCCAGCAGCTGGACCGGACAATTTGGCACTGAAGCTTTCTTT	CASSWTGQFGTEAFF
TRBV11-1	once	TRBD2	TRBJ2-3	TGTGCCAGCAGCCCGGGGCCAGGGAGGGAGGAAGATACGCAGTATTTT	CASSPGPGREEDTQYF
TRBV27	.	.	TRBJ1-1	TGTGCCAGCAGTCCCCTGGCGGGGTTTGAAGCTTTCTTT	CASSPLAGFEAFF
TRBV5-6	.	TRBD1	TRBJ1-1	TGTGCCAGCAGCCTCGATCCGGGACAGGGCCTGAACACTGAAGCTTTCTTT	CASSLDPGQGLNTEAFF
TRBV9	.	.	TRBJ1-3	TGTGCCAGCAGCCTATCCTCTGGAAACACCATATATTTT	CASSLSSGNTIYF
TRBV4-2	.	.	TRBJ1-4	TGTGCCAGCAGCCAAGATGCGCAGGGCAATGAAAAACTGTTTTTT	CASSQDAQGNEKLFF
TRBV30	.	.	TRBJ2-7	TGTGCCTGGAGTGTATCCAGCTACGAGCAGTACTTC	CAWSVSSYEQYF
TRBV27	.	.	TRBJ1-4	TGTGCCAGCAGGCTTTCAGCGGGTTCAGCTAATGAAAAACTGTTTTTT	CASRLSAGSANEKLFF
TRBV27	.	.	TRBJ1-2	TGTGCCGGCAGTTTTAATGCGGGCTTCTATGGCTACACCTTC	CAGSFNAGFYGYTF
TRBV30	.	.	TRBJ1-4	TGTGCCTGGAGTAGGGGGGAGTGTGAAAAACTGTTTTTT	CAWSRGECEKLFF
TRBV19	.	TRBD2	TRBJ2-6	TGTGCCAGTAGTGTGCGGGGGGGTTTGGCCAACGTCCTGACTTTC	CASSVRGGLANVLTF
TRBV2	.	.	TRBJ2-2	TGTGCCAGCAGTTCCCGTAGCTGGACCGGGGAGCTGTTTTTT	CASSSRSWTGELFF
TRBV7-9	.	.	TRBJ2-1	TGTGCCAGCAGCTTAGAGGGTGAACATGAGCAGTTCTTC	CASSLEGEHEQFF
TRBV6-6	once	.	TRBJ2-7	TGTGCCAGCAGTTCGTCGGGACAAGCCTACGAGCAGTACTTC	CASSSSGQAYEQYF
TRBV9	.	.	TRBJ2-1	TGTGCCAGCAGCGTAGAAGGCACCCACGGGGATGAGCAGTTCTTC	CASSVEGTHGDEQFF
TRBV10-3	.	.	TRBJ2-7	TGTGCCACCGGGAGCTCAGAGTACGAGCAGTACTTC	CATGSSEYEQYF
TRBV5-4	.	TRBD1	TRBJ2-1	TGTGCCAGCAGCTTGAACAGGGGATCTCATGAGCAGTTCTTC	CASSLNRGSHEQFF
TRBV30	.	.	TRBJ2-1	TGTGCCTGGAGTTTTACAGCCTCCGAGCAGTTCTTC	CAWSFTASEQFF
TRBV21-1	.	.	TRBJ2-7	TGTGCCAGCAGCAAAATTTTCACCTTAAAGGACAGGGGGTCGTACTTC	CASSKIFTLKDRGSYF
TRBV30	.	TRBD1	TRBJ1-5	TGTGCCTGGAGTACAGGGGTTGGGCAGCCCCAGCATTTT	CAWSTGVGQPQHF
TRBV7-8	medium-sized	.	TRBJ1-2	TGTGCCAGCAGCTCCTCTATTGGGACGGACTATGGCTACACCTTC	CASSSSIGTDYGYTF
TRBV4-3	.	.	TRBJ1-3	TGCGCCAGCAGCCAAGATGCTTTCGGTGGGACTGGAAACACCATATATTTT	CASSQDAFGGTGNTIYF
TRBV19	.	.	TRBJ1-2	TGTGCCAGTAGTATAAAACGAAATGGCTACGCCTTC	CASSIKRNGYAF
TRBV19	.	.	TRBJ2-1	TGTGCCAGTAGTCCCTCAGACACCTTATACAATGAGCAGTTCTTC	CASSPSDTLYNEQFF
TRBV27	.	TRBD1	TRBJ2-3	TGTGCCAGCAGTTATCTAGGGACAGGGGGCGCAGATACGCAGTATTTT	CASSYLGTGGADTQYF
TRBV5-8	.	.	TRBJ1-4	TGTGCCAGCAGCCCGGTTAAAACAGGGGAAAAACTGTTTTTT	CASSPVKTGEKLFF
TRBV7-3	once	.	TRBJ2-1	TGTGCCAGCAGCTTGTCTTTGAATGAGCAGTTCTTC	CASSLSLNEQFF
TRBV6-5	.	.	TRBJ1-1	TGTGCCAGCAGTTACGGCAGGGGCACTGAAGCTTTCTTT	CASSYGRGTEAFF
TRBV4-2	medium-sized	.	TRBJ2-7	TGTGCCAGCAGCCAAGATTGGAGCGCGGGGGCCTCAATCTACGAGCAGTACTTC	CASSQDWSAGASIYEQYF
TRBV11-3	.	.	TRBJ2-7	TGTGCCAGCAGCTTCTTAAGGTTGGGCCGAATTCGTTACGAGCAGTACTTC	CASSFLRLGRIRYEQYF
TRBV4-1	.	.	TRBJ1-2	TGCGCCAGCAGCCAAGACCCCGGGACTCGGAGCGGATATGGCTACACCTTC	CASSQDPGTRSGYGYTF
TRBV7-2	.	.	TRBJ1-2	TGTGCCAGCAGTCCAACAGGGAGGGGTTCCTATGGCTACACCTTC	CASSPTGRGSYGYTF
TRBV27	.	TRBD2	TRBJ2-1	TGTGCCAGCAGTGTAGGGACTAGCGGGGGTCCTTACAATGAGCAGTTCTTC	CASSVGTSGGPYNEQFF
TRBV7-6	.	.	TRBJ1-1	TGTGCCAGCAGCCACGGGGGGAACACTGAAGCTTTCTTT	CASSHGGNTEAFF
TRBV10-1	.	TRBD1	TRBJ1-2	TGCGCCAGCAGTGAGAGGGGGCGTTATGGCTACACCTTC	CASSERGRYGYTF
TRBV10-3	.	.	TRBJ1-4	TGTGCCATCAGTGACAGTCCTAATGAAAAACTGTTTTTT	CAISDSPNEKLFF
TRBV7-9	few	TRBD1	TRBJ2-2	TGTGCCAGCAGCTATACCGGTGTACAGGGGGCCAACTTGGGCGGGGAGCTGTTTTTT	CASSYTGVQGANLGGELFF
TRBV7-6	once	.	TRBJ2-3	TGTGCCAGCAGTTCCCAGTTCGGCACAGATACGCAGTATTTT	CASSSQFGTDTQYF
TRBV6-6	.	TRBD1	TRBJ2-2	TGTGCCAGCAGTACGGGACAGGGGATAGCCGGGGAGCTGTTTTTT	CASSTGQGIAGELFF
TRBV9	.	TRBD1	TRBJ2-5	TGTGCCAGCAGCGCCGGGGACAGGGGAGGAGAGACCCAGTACTTC	CASSAGDRGGETQYF
TRBV6-5	.	.	TRBJ1-6	TGTGCCAGCAGTCAAGGGGTACGAAATTCACCCCTCCACTTT	CASSQGVRNSPLHF